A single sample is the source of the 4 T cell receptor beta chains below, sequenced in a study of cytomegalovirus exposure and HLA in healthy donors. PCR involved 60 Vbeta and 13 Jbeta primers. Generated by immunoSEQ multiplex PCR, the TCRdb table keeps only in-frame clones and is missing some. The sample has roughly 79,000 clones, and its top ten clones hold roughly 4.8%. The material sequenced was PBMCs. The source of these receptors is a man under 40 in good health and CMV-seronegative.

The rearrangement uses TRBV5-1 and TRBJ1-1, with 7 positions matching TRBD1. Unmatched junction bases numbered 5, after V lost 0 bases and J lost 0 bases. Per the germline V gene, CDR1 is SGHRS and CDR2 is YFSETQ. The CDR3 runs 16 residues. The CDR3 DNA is TGCGCCAGCAGCTTGGGACAGGGATCCATGAACACTGAAGCTTTCTTT. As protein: CASSLGQGSMNTEAFF.

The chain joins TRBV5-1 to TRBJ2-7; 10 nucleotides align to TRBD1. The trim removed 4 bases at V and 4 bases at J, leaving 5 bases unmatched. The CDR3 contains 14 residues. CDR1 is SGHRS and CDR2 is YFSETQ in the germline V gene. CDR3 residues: CASSPGQGRYEQYF. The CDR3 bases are TGCGCCAGCAGCCCGGGACAGGGGAGGTACGAGCAGTACTTC. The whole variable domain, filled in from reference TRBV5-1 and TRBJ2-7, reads KAGVTQTPRYLIKTRGQQVTLSCSPISGHRSVSWYQQTPGQGLQFLFEYFSETQRNKGNFPGRFSGRQFSNSRSEMNVSTLELGDSALYLCASSPGQGRYEQYFGPGTRLTVT.

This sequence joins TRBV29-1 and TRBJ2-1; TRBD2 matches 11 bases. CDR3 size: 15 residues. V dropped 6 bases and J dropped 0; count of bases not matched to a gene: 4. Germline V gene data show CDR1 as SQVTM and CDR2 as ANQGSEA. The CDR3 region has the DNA TGCAGCGTCGGGACTAGCGGAAGCTCCTACAATGAGCAGTTCTTC. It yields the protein CSVGTSGSSYNEQFF.

The CDR3 reads CASSYLRQANEKLFF. Written as DNA, the CDR3 is TGTGCCAGCAGTTACTTAAGACAGGCTAATGAAAAACTGTTTTTT. This sequence joins TRBV6-6 and TRBJ1-4; weak D call: TRBD1 (6 bases). Per germline, CDR1 MNHNY and CDR2 SVGAGI (reference sequence). Trimming took off 1 base at V and 3 bases at J, with 9 bases between the two ends. This CDR3 contains 15 residues.